The 18 T cell receptor beta chains below were found in one sample sequenced in a study of post-analysis software for immune sequencing data. Unique molecular identifiers featured in each of the TCR beta cDNA libraries. TCRdb reprocessed the PCR reads via MiXCR and lists one record per CDR3 protein. The top ten clones hold around 4.7% of a sample with 700,000 to 900,000 distinct CDR3 sequences, 35% to 55% of them seen once. For these receptors, no antigen is known. Points from the study as a whole: With TRBV5-6, TRBV5-1 and TRBV20-1 included, a handful of TRBV segments were more frequent in patients than in controls.

Sequencing was done on a sample of blood. Receptors originate from a girl under 18 with multiple sclerosis.

This clonotype was observed a handful of times. This rearrangement joins TRBV6-2 or TRBV6-3 to TRBJ2-7; TRBD2 matches 12 bases. After removal of 11 bases from V and 7 bases from J, the junction contained 9 bases not matched to a gene. The CDR3 contains 13 residues. Germline V CDR1 and CDR2: MNHEY, SVGEGT. In DNA, the CDR3 is TGTGCCGTCCGACTAGCGGGAGAGGTGGAGCAGTACTTC. This codes for CAVRLAGEVEQYF.

The chain joins TRBV6-2 or TRBV6-3 to TRBJ2-7; 9 positions match TRBD1. The trim removed 0 bases at V and 5 bases at J, leaving 5 bases unmatched. The germline V gene encodes CDR1 MNHEY and CDR2 SVGEGT. This CDR3 is 15 amino acids long. The DNA for the CDR3 is TGTGCCAGCAGTTACTCGGGACAGGGCAAGGACGAGCAGTACTTC. Amino acid sequence: CASSYSGQGKDEQYF.

This clonotype was detected a few times. This sequence joins TRBV15 and TRBJ2-3; unclear D gene. The germline CDR1 and CDR2 sequences are LNHNV and YYDKDF (reference sequence). Trimming shortened V by 4 bases and J by 0 bases, and 8 bases separated the two germline ends. This CDR3 has 14 residues. The CDR3 here is CATSKSPSTDTQYF. CDR3 nucleotide sequence: TGTGCCACCAGCAAATCTCCTAGCACAGATACGCAGTATTTT.

The genes are TRBV20-1 and TRBJ2-7; a possible D gene is TRBD1 (6 bases). Trimming shortened V by 5 bases and J by 3 bases, and 8 bases separated the two germline ends. This CDR3 comprises 11 residues. From germline, CDR1 is DFQATT and CDR2 SNEGSKA (reference sequence). The DNA of the CDR3 is TGCAGTGCTGGGGGCCTCTACGAGCAGTACTTC. Its translation is CSAGGLYEQYF.

The V gene is TRBV15, the J gene TRBJ2-5, with 8 bases identical to TRBD2. The end of the DNA is better explained by TRBJ2-7, so the J call may be wrong. This CDR3 comprises 15 residues. Germline V gene sequence: CDR1 LNHNV, CDR2 YYDKDF (reference sequence). CDR3 in amino acids: CATSRRLARRYEQYF. CDR3 nucleotide sequence: TGTGCCACCAGCAGACGACTAGCGCGACGCTACGAGCAGTACTTC.

The chain has TRBV7-2 and TRBJ2-7, with D hard to call. This CDR3 contains 12 residues. Looked up from germline, CDR1 is SGHTA and CDR2 is FQGNSA. V lost 2 bases and J lost 6, with 8 bases in between. The CDR3 nucleotides are TGTGCCAGCAGCTTATCCCCTGGCGAGCAGTACTTC. Translation gives CASSLSPGEQYF. The whole variable domain, filled in from reference TRBV7-2 and TRBJ2-7, reads GAGVSQSPSNKVTEKGKDVELRCDPISGHTALYWYRQSLGQGLEFLIYFQGNSAPDKSGLPSDRFSAERTGGSVSTLTIQRTQQEDSAVYLCASSLSPGEQYFGPGTRLTVT.

This clonotype was picked up one time. CDR3 protein: CATAGRVAYEQYF. CDR3 bases: TGTGCCACCGCTGGGAGGGTGGCCTACGAGCAGTACTTC. V gene TRBV6-2 or TRBV6-3 combines with J gene TRBJ2-7, with 7 bases identical to TRBD2. V dropped 10 bases and J dropped 2; count of bases not matched to a gene: 8. Germline CDR1 MNHEY, CDR2 SVGEGT. The CDR3 extends over 13 amino acids.

This clonotype came up once. V usage is TRBV12-3 or TRBV12-4 and J usage is TRBJ2-1; 8 nucleotides line up with TRBD2. The CDR3 totals 15 residues. V trimming: 1 base; J trimming: 7 bases; junction bases outside the gene matches: 6. CDR3 protein: CASSLEPGGRNEQFF. CDR3 bases: TGTGCCAGCAGTTTAGAGCCGGGAGGGAGGAATGAGCAGTTCTTC.

The CDR3 loop reads CASSFLPGQGHEQYF. CDR3 DNA sequence: TGTGCCAGCAGTTTCCTCCCCGGACAGGGCCACGAGCAGTACTTC. V usage is TRBV27 and J usage is TRBJ2-7, with TRBD1 matching over 8 bases. The CDR3 covers 15 residues. Germline V lookup: CDR1 MNHEY, CDR2 SMNVEV (reference sequence). J lost 5 bases, V lost 3 bases, and 9 bases had no gene match.

This clonotype occurred a few times. V is TRBV12-3 or TRBV12-4 and J is TRBJ1-2; D not certain. The CDR3 sequence is 13 residues long. V was pared by 5 bases and J by 0 bases, with 7 bases between. The CDR3 region has the DNA TGTGCCAGCAGTGTAGAGCCTAACTATGGCTACACCTTC. It is translated as CASSVEPNYGYTF.

This clonotype was picked up one time. The chain combines TRBV7-9 with TRBJ1-2; TRBD1 is a possible D gene (5 bases). Germline values: CDR1 SEHNR, CDR2 FQNEAQ (reference sequence). Trimming shortened V by 1 base and J by 4 bases, and 13 bases separated the two germline ends. This CDR3 has 15 amino acids. In DNA, the CDR3 is TGTGCCAGCAGCTTAGAAGGGGTACTGAGCTATGGCTACACCTTC. Residues: CASSLEGVLSYGYTF.

The chain employs TRBV24-1 and TRBJ2-7; possible D gene TRBD1, 5 bases. The V end was cut by 5 bases, the J end by 2 bases, with 15 bases between. This CDR3 region has 15 residues. Germline lookup yields CDR1 KGHDR and CDR2 SFDVKD. The CDR3 reads CATSAVTGVAYEQYF. The CDR3 coding sequence is TGTGCCACCAGTGCAGTAACAGGCGTAGCCTACGAGCAGTACTTC.

This clonotype was seen a few times. The J gene is TRBJ2-1, the V gene TRBV4-3; D is ambiguous. V lost 3 bases and J lost 4, with 13 bases in between. Germline V CDR1 and CDR2: LGHNA, YSLEER. The CDR3 runs to 15 residues. The DNA of the CDR3 is TGCGCCAGCAGCCACGGGCACCCCGGGTACAATGAGCAGTTCTTC. It specifies CASSHGHPGYNEQFF.

The chain has TRBV20-1 and TRBJ2-7, with 15 bases aligning to TRBD2. CDR1 and CDR2 (germline): DFQATT, SNEGSKA (reference sequence). The CDR3 is made up of 16 amino acids. Losses at the gene ends were 3 bases for V and 0 bases for J; bases not matched to a gene: 3. CDR3 residues: CSASGTSGRISYEQYF. CDR3 nucleotide sequence: TGCAGTGCTAGTGGGACTAGCGGGAGGATCTCCTACGAGCAGTACTTC.

The chain recombines TRBV29-1 with TRBJ1-1; D uncertain. V gave up 3 bases and J gave up 4 bases, with 12 bases separating them. The CDR3 sequence is 13 residues long. CDR1 and CDR2 (germline): SQVTM, ANQGSEA. CDR3 bases: TGCAGCGTTGACCACAGCTTGGGCACTGAAGCTTTCTTT. It encodes CSVDHSLGTEAFF.

This clonotype was seen a handful of times. J is TRBJ2-6 and V is TRBV7-2; perhaps TRBD2 as D (5 bases). The CDR3 contains 17 residues. Trimming left V 4 bases short and J 2 bases short, with 15 bases between. Germline CDR1 reads SGHTA; CDR2 reads FQGNSA. In DNA, the CDR3 is TGTGCCAGCAGCTCCCCCGGCGGGCTGACTGGGGCCAACGTCCTGACTTTC. Amino acids: CASSSPGGLTGANVLTF.

The chain combines TRBV20-1 with TRBJ2-3, with D perhaps TRBD2 (6 bases). Looked up from germline, CDR1 is DFQATT and CDR2 is SNEGSKA (reference sequence). The CDR3 runs to 14 residues. Trimming stripped 5 bases from V and 1 base from J, with 13 bases between. The DNA for the CDR3 is TGCAGTGCTGCTCGTGGGGAGGGCACAGATACGCAGTATTTT. Translated, it gives CSAARGEGTDTQYF.

The chain links TRBV12-3 or TRBV12-4 to TRBJ2-4; perhaps TRBD1 as D (5 bases). CDR3 length: 17 amino acids. The V and J ends lost 3 bases and 0 bases respectively, with 15 bases between them. CDR3 sequence reads: CASSLRQGLVAKNIQYF. CDR3 nucleotide sequence: TGTGCCAGCAGTTTGAGGCAGGGCTTGGTAGCCAAAAACATTCAGTACTTC.